These 16 T cell receptor beta chains came from one sample sequenced in a study of blood T cell repertoires in COVID-19. TCRdb keeps only in-frame clones here, not all; method: immunoSEQ multiplex PCR. Of more than 100,000 clones listed, roughly 89% are singletons. The sequencing input was peripheral blood. The receptors shown here come from a woman aged 80 or over in a cohort sampled during active COVID-19.

V and J are TRBV18 and TRBJ2-7; 8 bases are a match to TRBD2. After removal of 2 bases from V and 0 bases from J, the junction contained 6 bases not matched to a gene. Germline CDR1 and CDR2: KGHSH and LQKENI. This CDR3 comprises 16 residues. For the CDR3, the DNA is TGTGCCAGCTCACCAGGGCTAGCGGGCCTCTCCTACGAGCAGTACTTC. It specifies CASSPGLAGLSYEQYF.

V usage is TRBV7-9 and J usage is TRBJ1-4, with TRBD1 as a possible D gene (5 bases). The CDR3 totals 15 residues. Looked up from germline, CDR1 is SEHNR and CDR2 is FQNEAQ (reference sequence). Between the trimmed V and J ends, which lost 1 base and 6 bases, there was a span of 12 bases. The CDR3 DNA reads as TGTGCCAGCAGCTTAGATAGGGGAGGCGATGAAAAACTGTTTTTT. It codes for CASSLDRGGDEKLFF.

The chain uses TRBV6-5 and TRBJ1-2; TRBD1 might be the D (6 bases). Trimming took 6 bases from V and 2 from J, leaving 10 bases between them. Germline CDR1 reads MNHEY; CDR2 reads SVGAGI. This CDR3 has 13 amino acids. The CDR3 loop is CASRLDSNYGYTF. DNA for the CDR3: TGTGCCAGCAGATTGGACAGCAACTATGGCTACACCTTC.

The chain is built from TRBV5-6 and TRBJ1-4, with TRBD1 as a possible D gene (6 bases). In germline, CDR1 is SGHDT, CDR2 YYEEEE. The length of the CDR3 is 14 residues. The V end lost 3 bases, the J end lost 8 bases, and 14 bases lay between the germline ends. The CDR3 sequence: CASSWGPWGEKLFF. The CDR3 nucleotides are TGTGCCAGCAGCTGGGGGCCCTGGGGGGAAAAACTGTTTTTT.

This rearrangement joins TRBV12-3 or TRBV12-4 to TRBJ1-1; D is possibly TRBD1 (6 bases). The CDR3 is made up of 13 amino acids. Trimming took 10 bases from V and 1 from J, leaving 13 bases between them. CDR3 sequence reads: CATQDRQNTEAFF. The CDR3 DNA follows: TGTGCCACCCAGGACAGACAGAACACTGAAGCTTTCTTT.

V is TRBV19 and J is TRBJ1-1, with 11 bases identical to TRBD1. V lost 5 bases and J lost 1; bases outside the gene matches: 3. CDR3 size: 15 residues. Germline V CDR1 and CDR2: LNHDA, SQIVND (reference sequence). The CDR3 nucleotides read TGTGCCAGTAGTTACGGACAGGGGGCGAACACTGAAGCTTTCTTT. Translated: CASSYGQGANTEAFF.

This rearrangement joins TRBV7-2 to TRBJ2-5; TRBD1 is a possible D gene (6 bases). This CDR3 is built from 13 residues. V was pared by 5 bases and J by 4 bases, with 11 bases between. CDR1 is SGHTA, CDR2 FQGNSA, per germline. The CDR3 protein is CASSPGRGETQYF. The CDR3 DNA reads TGTGCCAGCAGCCCGGGCAGGGGAGAGACCCAGTACTTC.

J is TRBJ1-5 and V is TRBV5-1; tentatively, D is TRBD1 (6 bases). The CDR3 loop spans 15 amino acids. Germline-derived CDR1 and CDR2 are SGHRS and YFSETQ. The V end lost 0 bases, the J end lost 7 bases, and 14 bases lay between the germline ends. This CDR3 is CASSLAQGLGQPQHF. The CDR3, as DNA: TGCGCCAGCAGCTTGGCCCAGGGGTTAGGGCAGCCCCAGCATTTT.

This clone is a singleton in its sample. This chain joins TRBV10-1 and TRBJ2-3; the D gene is possibly TRBD2 (5 bases). The CDR3 runs to 15 residues. V was cut by 0 bases and J by 0 bases, with 7 bases left in between. Germline V gene lookup returns CDR1 WNHNN and CDR2 SYGVQD (reference sequence). CDR3 residues: CASSESPGSTDTQYF. Written as DNA, the CDR3 is TGCGCCAGCAGTGAGTCGCCGGGAAGCACAGATACGCAGTATTTT.

CDR3 sequence: CATSDVAVSNEQFF. The CDR3 bases are TGTGCCACCAGTGATGTAGCGGTCAGCAATGAGCAGTTCTTC. The V call is TRBV24-1, the J call TRBJ2-1; tentative D call: TRBD2 (6 bases). V lost 3 bases and J 6 bases, leaving 11 bases between the germline ends. Germline CDR1 is KGHDR and CDR2 is SFDVKD. The CDR3 is 14 amino acids.

This chain joins TRBV27 and TRBJ2-7; 8 nucleotides match TRBD1. This CDR3 region has 15 residues. CDR1 MNHEY and CDR2 SMNVEV come from the germline V gene (reference sequence). The V segment lost 1 base and the J segment 5 bases; nucleotides outside the gene matches: 7. The CDR3 DNA reads as TGTGCCAGCAGTTTATTCCCCTCGACAGGGGACGAGCAGTACTTC. It is translated as CASSLFPSTGDEQYF.

This chain connects TRBV18 to TRBJ2-5; 12 positions match TRBD2. Unmatched junction bases numbered 7, after V lost 1 base and J lost 4 bases. Germline lookup yields CDR1 KGHSH and CDR2 LQKENI. CDR3 size: 17 residues. Written as DNA, the CDR3 is TGTGCCAGCTCACCACTAACTACGACTAGCGGGAGAGAGACCCAGTACTTC. It encodes CASSPLTTTSGRETQYF.

The CDR3 loop reads CATEGGASTDTQYF. The CDR3 DNA reads as TGTGCCACCGAGGGCGGGGCAAGCACAGATACGCAGTATTTT. The rearrangement links TRBV24-1 to TRBJ2-3; possibly TRBD2 for D (6 bases). Germline V gene sequence: CDR1 KGHDR, CDR2 SFDVKD. V lost 9 bases, J lost 0 bases, and 12 bases lay in between. The CDR3 has 14 residues.

This chain connects TRBV19 to TRBJ1-5; 9 bases match TRBD1. The CDR3 consists of 17 residues. From germline, CDR1 is LNHDA and CDR2 SQIVND (reference sequence). The CDR3 DNA follows: TGTGCATCGGAGTGGACAGGGGTCCGTGGGGGAAATCAGCCCCAGCATTTT. Protein: CASEWTGVRGGNQPQHF.

The V call is TRBV7-2, the J call TRBJ1-3, with D hard to call. This CDR3 region has 17 residues. Germline V lookup: CDR1 SGHTA, CDR2 FQGNSA. The V gene lost 2 bases and the J gene lost 0 bases, with 14 bases spanning the gap. As DNA, the CDR3 is TGTGCCAGCAGCTTATTCGATGTAAGCCACTCTGGAAACACCATATATTTT. It translates to CASSLFDVSHSGNTIYF.

The J gene is TRBJ1-1, the V gene TRBV13; D is perhaps TRBD1 (6 bases). The germline CDR1 and CDR2 sequences are PRHDT and FYEKMQ (reference sequence). Trimming pared 3 bases from V and 0 bases from J, leaving 8 bases between. There are 14 residues in the CDR3. This chain's CDR3 is CASSLDSMNTEAFF. For the CDR3, the DNA is TGTGCCAGCAGCTTGGACAGCATGAACACTGAAGCTTTCTTT.